This T cell receptor (beta chain) was recovered during a study of T-cell memory formation after mild COVID-19 (dated by TCRdb to about 2021). For the wider study: TCR sequence clusters from the two donors were found to be largely donor specific. Two young, previously healthy adult volunteers, one female and one male, were included in the cohort. T-cell clones expanding and contracting after mild COVID-19 in a couple of donors were tracked by longitudinal TCRalpha and TCRbeta repertoire sequencing. What the study reported, not specific to this receptor: Only two mild cases were covered in the study, and larger cohorts including severe cases with pre-infection samples were considered necessary. Contracting CD4+ clones were found mainly in CM and EM memory subsets, while CD8+ clones were enriched in EMRA. Some responding clones were found in pre-infection memory, which suggests that pre-existing cross-reactive memory T cells took part in the SARS-CoV-2 response. Clones contracting from day 15 to 85 had balanced CD4/CD8 phenotypes, while a second wave expanding from day 15 to 37 was biased towards CD4+. SARS-CoV-2 specificity of the second-wave clones peaking on day 37 was not confirmed.

Note on this clonotype: Its antigen target is currently unknown. Base qualities are missing; no much larger clone stands one base away.

CDR1 and CDR2 were assigned from the germline V gene as SGHVS and FNYEAQ. V gives up 7 bases and J gives up 6 bases, and the segment between their germline ends measures 13 bases. Inclusive of the bounding cysteine and phenylalanine, the CDR3 is 12 residues long. Only the CDR3 DNA stays, 36 bases, in frame from base 1. The listed sequencing device is Illumina NovaSeq 6000. Using 5'RACE with constant-segment primers, TCRalpha and TCRbeta cDNA libraries were constructed, with sample barcodes and unique molecular identifiers added in the process. RNA was extracted from every sample with Trizol reagent. Libraries were amplified in two PCR steps, with a second sample barcode and Illumina TruSeq adapters added in the second step. Sequencing of libraries was performed on an Illumina NovaSeq with 2 x 150 bp paired-end reads. The published analysis was carried out like this. Demultiplexing of reads and collapsing into UMI-guided consensus sequences were performed with migec v1.2.7. Using mixcr v2.1.11, UMI consensuses were aligned to TRA and TRB V and J templates and then assembled into clonotypes. Clonotypes were classified as expanded or contracted when called significant by both edgeR and NoisET, with noise models trained on biological replicates. For edgeR calls, the cutoffs were a false discovery rate-adjusted p below 0.01 and a log2 fold-change threshold of 1. As an exploratory analysis of dynamics, max-normalized trajectories of the 1000 most abundant clonotypes were examined with PCA combined with hierarchical clustering. Separately sequenced CD4+ and CD8+ repertoires were used to assign a CD4 or CD8 phenotype to each responding clone. Using fastp at Q25 and MiXCR, TCRdb reprocessed the public reads and kept productive beta chains. Rows with a matching CDR3 protein are joined into one entry that keeps the most common DNA and genes. The V and J calls were not made by the authors but by TCRdb's processing. This sample comprises 350,000 to 450,000 distinct CDR3 sequences, around 27% of them detected only once. Roughly 13% of the sample rests with the top ten.

Ficoll-Paque density gradient centrifugation was used to isolate PBMCs. The source material was PBMCs or a T cell subset sorted from them (not recorded which). The chain is encoded by TRBV7-6 joined to TRBJ2-7; matching of 5 bases hints at TRBD2 as the D gene. The sequence was obtained from an adult woman who had mild COVID-19 (a few samples of this study predate the infection). The sample titles of this study are shuffled in the database, so cell type and time point are left out; the donor was told from shared clones. The nucleotide sequence is TGTGCCAGCACCCCGGGGAGAGGCGAGCAGTACTTC. It translates as CASTPGRGEQYF.